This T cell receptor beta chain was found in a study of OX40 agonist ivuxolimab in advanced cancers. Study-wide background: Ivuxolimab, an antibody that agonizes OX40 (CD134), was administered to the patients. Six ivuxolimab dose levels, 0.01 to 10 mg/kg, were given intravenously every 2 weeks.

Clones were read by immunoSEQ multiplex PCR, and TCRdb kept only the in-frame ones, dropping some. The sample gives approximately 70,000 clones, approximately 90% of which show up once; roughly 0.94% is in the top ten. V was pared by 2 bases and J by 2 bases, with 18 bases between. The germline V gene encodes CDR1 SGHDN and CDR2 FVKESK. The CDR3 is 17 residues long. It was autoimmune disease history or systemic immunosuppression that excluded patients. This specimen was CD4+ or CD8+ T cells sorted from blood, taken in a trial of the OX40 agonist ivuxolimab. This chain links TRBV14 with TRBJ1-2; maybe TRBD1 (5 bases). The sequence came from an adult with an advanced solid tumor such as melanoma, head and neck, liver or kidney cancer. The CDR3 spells CASSQYPPRGSNYGYTF. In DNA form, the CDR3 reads TGTGCCAGCAGCCAATACCCCCCGAGGGGCTCCAACTATGGCTACACCTTC.